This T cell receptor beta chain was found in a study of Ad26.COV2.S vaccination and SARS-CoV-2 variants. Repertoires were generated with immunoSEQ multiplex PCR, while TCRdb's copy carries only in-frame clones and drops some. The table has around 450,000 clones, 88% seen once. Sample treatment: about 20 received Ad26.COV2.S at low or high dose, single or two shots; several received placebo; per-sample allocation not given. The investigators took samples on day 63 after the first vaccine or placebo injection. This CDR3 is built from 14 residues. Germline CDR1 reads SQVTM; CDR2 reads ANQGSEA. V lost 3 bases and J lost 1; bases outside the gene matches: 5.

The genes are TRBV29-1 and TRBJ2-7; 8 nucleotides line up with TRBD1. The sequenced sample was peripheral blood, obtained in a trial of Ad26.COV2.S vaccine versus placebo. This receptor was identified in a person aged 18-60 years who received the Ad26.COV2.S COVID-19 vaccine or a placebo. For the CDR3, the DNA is TGCAGCGTTGAGTCGTACAGGGGGTCCTACGAGCAGTACTTC. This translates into CSVESYRGSYEQYF.